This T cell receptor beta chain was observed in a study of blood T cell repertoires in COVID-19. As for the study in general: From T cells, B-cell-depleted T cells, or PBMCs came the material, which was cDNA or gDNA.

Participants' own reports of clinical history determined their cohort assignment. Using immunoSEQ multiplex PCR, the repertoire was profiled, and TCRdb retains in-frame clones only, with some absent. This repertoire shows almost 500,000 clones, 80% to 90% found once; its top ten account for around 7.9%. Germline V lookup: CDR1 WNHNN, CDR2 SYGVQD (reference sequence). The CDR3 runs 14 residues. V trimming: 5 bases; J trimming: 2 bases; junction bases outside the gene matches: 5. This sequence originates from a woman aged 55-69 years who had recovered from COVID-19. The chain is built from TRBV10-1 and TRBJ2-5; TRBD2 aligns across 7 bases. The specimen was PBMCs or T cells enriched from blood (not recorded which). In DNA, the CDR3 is TGCGCCAGCAGTCCTAGCGGCGGTCAAGAGACCCAGTACTTC. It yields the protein CASSPSGGQETQYF.